Presented here are 22 T cell receptor beta chains from one specimen sequenced in a study of blood T cell repertoires in COVID-19. The assay was immunoSEQ multiplex PCR, and TCRdb's table has in-frame clones only and misses some. The table lists about 480,000 clones, roughly nine tenths of them singletons, with around 7.9% in the top ten. The sequenced sample consisted of PBMCs or T cells enriched from blood (not recorded which). Every receptor here comes from a woman aged 55-70 years who had recovered from COVID-19.

The chain combines TRBV2 with TRBJ2-7; TRBD2 aligns across 8 bases. With 6 bases clipped from V and 4 bases from J, the junction kept 5 bases outside the gene matches. Germline-derived CDR1 and CDR2 are SNHLY and FYNNEI. The CDR3 is made up of 13 amino acids. Here the CDR3 reads CASSAGGGYEQYV. The CDR3 DNA reads TGTGCCAGCAGCGCCGGGGGGGGATACGAGCAGTACGTC.

The chain employs TRBV3-1 (or the pseudogene TRBV3-2) and TRBJ1-2; possibly TRBD1 for D (5 bases). The CDR3 consists of 17 residues. Germline V lookup: CDR1 LGHDT, CDR2 YNNKEL (reference sequence). Trimming left V 1 base short and J 0 bases short, with 15 bases between. CDR3 nucleotides: TGTGCCAGCAGCCAAGGATGGCAGGGTGAGGCTAACTATGGCTACACCTTC. Amino acids: CASSQGWQGEANYGYTF.

V and J are TRBV28 and TRBJ1-6; no firm D call. Per the germline V gene, CDR1 is MDHEN and CDR2 is SYDVKM. V was clipped by 3 bases and J by 6 bases, with 12 bases between them. This CDR3 region has 15 residues. The CDR3 loop is CASSFLRRGNSPLHF. The CDR3 DNA reads TGTGCCAGCAGTTTCCTTCGCCGGGGTAATTCACCCCTCCACTTT. The full variable domain, its missing parts supplied by reference TRBV28 and TRBJ1-6, is DVKVTQSSRYLVKRTGEKVFLECVQDMDHENMFWYRQDPGLGLRLIYFSYDVKMKEKGDIPEGYSVSREKKERFSLILESASTNQTSMYLCASSFLRRGNSPLHFGNGTRLTVT.

CDR3 DNA sequence: TGTGCCAGCAGTTCTGAAAATTCAGGGGCCCCTGGAAACACCATATATTTT. Translation gives CASSSENSGAPGNTIYF. The chain joins TRBV2 to TRBJ1-3; maybe TRBD1 (6 bases). Deletions cut 5 bases from V and 2 bases from J, with 19 bases between. Germline V gene sequence: CDR1 SNHLY, CDR2 FYNNEI. The CDR3 consists of 17 residues.

The rearrangement joins TRBV3-1 (or the pseudogene TRBV3-2) to TRBJ2-2, with 7 bases identical to TRBD1. CDR1 is LGHDT and CDR2 is YNNKEL in the germline V gene (reference sequence). V lost 2 bases to trimming and J lost 7 bases; unmatched junction nucleotides: 4. This CDR3 spans 14 amino acids. The CDR3: CASSQSRGLGELFF. DNA for the CDR3: TGTGCCAGCAGCCAATCTAGGGGGCTCGGGGAGCTGTTTTTT.

The chain is built from TRBV6-5 and TRBJ1-2; tentative D call: TRBD1 (6 bases). Germline V gene lookup returns CDR1 MNHEY and CDR2 SVGAGI. V was trimmed by 2 bases and J by 0 bases, leaving 10 bases between them. The CDR3 is 15 residues long. CDR3: CASSYRQASNYGYTF. CDR3 nucleotides: TGTGCCAGCAGTTACAGACAGGCCTCTAACTATGGCTACACCTTC.

In this sample, this clone turned up a few times. This rearrangement joins TRBV10-3 to TRBJ1-6; 11 bases are a match to TRBD1. The CDR3 is made up of 15 amino acids. Germline lookup yields CDR1 ENHRY and CDR2 SYGVKD. Trimming cost V 6 bases and J 6 bases; bases outside gene matches: 4. Here the CDR3 DNA reads TGTGCCATCAGACCCGGGACAGGGGGTAATTCACCCCTCCACTTT. It translates to CAIRPGTGGNSPLHF.

The chain employs TRBV2 and TRBJ1-6, with D possibly TRBD1 on 5 matching bases. Germline CDR1 reads SNHLY; CDR2 reads FYNNEI. The CDR3 totals 16 residues. The germline V and J ends were trimmed by 6 bases and 3 bases, with 15 bases remaining between them. The CDR3 loop reads CASRQLTGIYNSPLHF. CDR3 nucleotides: TGTGCCAGCAGGCAGCTAACAGGCATCTATAATTCACCCCTCCACTTT.

This clone was seen just once. The CDR3 DNA reads TGCAGCGTTGTGGCAGGGGGCACCTTGAACACTGAAGCTTTCTTT. Translation gives CSVVAGGTLNTEAFF. The V call is TRBV29-1, the J call TRBJ1-1, with 8 bases that match TRBD1. CDR1 and CDR2 (germline): SQVTM, ANQGSEA. The CDR3 spans 15 residues. J lost 0 bases, V lost 4 bases, and 7 bases had no gene match.

The chain links TRBV7-9 to TRBJ2-7, with 7 bases identical to TRBD2. The CDR3 extends over 13 amino acids. Germline V gene data show CDR1 as SEHNR and CDR2 as FQNEAQ (reference sequence). With V trimmed by 5 bases and J by 3 bases, 4 bases remained unmatched. The CDR3 region has the DNA TGTGCCAGCAGCCCGTGGGGGGGCTACGAGCAGTACTTC. The encoded protein is CASSPWGGYEQYF.

The rearrangement links TRBV4-1 to TRBJ2-7; 7 bases match TRBD1. The CDR3 length is 13 residues. Trimming took 3 bases from V and 2 from J; bases not matched to a gene: 1. Germline V gene lookup returns CDR1 MGHRA and CDR2 YSYEKL. CDR3 nucleotide sequence: TGCGCCAGCAGCCAGGGACAGACCTACGAGCAGTACTTC. It specifies CASSQGQTYEQYF.

The chain is built from TRBV11-2 and TRBJ2-7, with TRBD2 identical over 9 bases. Unmatched junction bases numbered 6, after V lost 6 bases and J lost 0 bases. CDR3 length: 15 residues. Germline lookup yields CDR1 SGHAT and CDR2 FQNNGV. CDR3 region: CASRVTSGLSYEQYV. In DNA form, the CDR3 reads TGTGCCAGCAGAGTAACTAGCGGGCTCTCCTACGAGCAGTACGTC.

The J gene is TRBJ1-6, the V gene TRBV5-5, with 7 bases fitting TRBD1. V trimming: 4 bases; J trimming: 15 bases; junction bases outside the gene matches: 13. Germline assignment: CDR1 SGHKS and CDR2 YYEKEE (reference sequence). The CDR3 is made up of 14 amino acids. The CDR3 sequence is CASSPPTGTTDLHF. The CDR3 nucleotides read TGTGCCAGCAGCCCCCCGACAGGGACCACAGACCTCCACTTT. Full variable domain (missing parts from reference TRBV5-5 and TRBJ1-6): DAGVTQSPTHLIKTRGQQVTLRCSPISGHKSVSWYQQVLGQGPQFIFQYYEKEERGRGNFPDRFSARQFPNYSSELNVNALLLGDSALYLCASSPPTGTTDLHFGNGTRLTVT.

This rearrangement joins TRBV5-4 to TRBJ2-5; D is undetermined. Germline-derived CDR1 and CDR2 are SGHNT and YYREEE (reference sequence). With 3 bases removed from V and 0 bases from J, the gap between germline ends came to 15 bases. This CDR3 spans 16 amino acids. CDR3 sequence reads: CASSSGPSSYQETQYF. CDR3 nucleotide sequence: TGTGCCAGCAGCTCTGGGCCGTCTTCCTACCAAGAGACCCAGTACTTC.

The chain links TRBV4-2 to TRBJ2-5; D gene unclear. The CDR3 loop spans 15 amino acids. Germline loops: CDR1 LGHNA, CDR2 YNFKEQ. The ends were cut back, 0 bases at V and 5 bases at J, with 13 bases in the middle. The CDR3 bases are TGTGCCAGCAGCCAAGATCACTTCCGCGTGGAGACCCAGTACTTC. This translates into CASSQDHFRVETQYF.

The V and J genes are TRBV27 and TRBJ1-5; TRBD1 matches 7 bases. The CDR3 spans 14 residues. Germline V gives CDR1 MNHEY, CDR2 SMNVEV (reference sequence). V lost 3 bases and J lost 2; bases outside the gene matches: 1. CDR3 bases: TGTGCCAGCAGTTTTCAGGGGGGCAATCAGCCCCAGCATTTT. Translation: CASSFQGGNQPQHF.

The genes are TRBV3-1 (or the pseudogene TRBV3-2) and TRBJ1-1, with D possibly TRBD1 on 6 matching bases. This CDR3 region has 16 residues. V was trimmed by 6 bases and J by 5 bases, leaving 22 bases between them. Germline assignment: CDR1 LGHDT and CDR2 YNNKEL (reference sequence). CDR3 nucleotide sequence: TGTGCCAGCAGACAGGGCCCCTCGGGCCTTTGGACTGAAGCTTTCTTT. Its translation: CASRQGPSGLWTEAFF.

The chain carries TRBV6-6 and TRBJ1-1, with a possible D match to TRBD1 (6 bases). In germline, CDR1 is MNHNY, CDR2 SVGAGI (reference sequence). The ends were cut back, 5 bases at V and 1 base at J, with 20 bases in the middle. This CDR3 is 17 amino acids long. CDR3 coding DNA: TGTGCCAGCAGTCATTCAGGGGTTTACAGGGCGAACACTGAAGCTTTCTTT. This gives the protein CASSHSGVYRANTEAFF.

V usage is TRBV24-1 and J usage is TRBJ2-7; the match to TRBD1 covers 9 bases. This CDR3 comprises 13 residues. Germline V gives CDR1 KGHDR, CDR2 SFDVKD. Unmatched junction bases numbered 2, after V lost 5 bases and J lost 4 bases. The CDR3 DNA is TGTGCCACCAGTGCAGACAGGGGGTACGAGCAGTACGTC. This codes for CATSADRGYEQYV.

V gene TRBV11-2 combines with J gene TRBJ2-5, with TRBD1 matching over 7 bases. The germline V gene encodes CDR1 SGHAT and CDR2 FQNNGV. CDR3 length: 14 residues. Trimming cost V 5 bases and J 7 bases; bases outside gene matches: 10. This CDR3 reads CASSLVTGVRTQYF. CDR3 DNA: TGTGCCAGCAGCCTAGTAACAGGGGTGCGGACCCAGTACTTC.

The chain combines TRBV15 with TRBJ1-4; 9 bases agree with TRBD1. J gave up 3 bases and V 5 bases, and 1 base lay outside the gene matches. CDR1 is LNHNV and CDR2 is YYDKDF in the germline V gene (reference sequence). This CDR3 is built from 14 residues. CDR3: CATSGTGSNEKLFF. As DNA, the CDR3 is TGTGCCACCAGCGGGACAGGGTCTAATGAAAAACTGTTTTTT.

This clone appeared once. J is TRBJ1-2 and V is TRBV6-1, with D tentatively TRBD1 (5 bases). Trimming cost V 1 base and J 4 bases, with 10 bases left between them. The CDR3 is made up of 14 amino acids. Germline lookup yields CDR1 MNHNS and CDR2 SASEGT. For the CDR3, the DNA is TGTGCCAGCAGTGAAGTAGGGGCCACCTATGGCTACACCTTC. This translates into CASSEVGATYGYTF.